A selection of T cell receptor beta chains follows, all from one sample in a study of cytomegalovirus exposure and HLA in healthy donors. Data came from immunoSEQ multiplex PCR; TCRdb stores just in-frame clones and leaves some out. This sample has fewer than 90,000 clones, with roughly 94% found just once. Sequenced material: PBMCs. The receptors shown here come from a woman under 30 in good health and CMV-seropositive. Each CDR3 is given without its conserved first and last residue. Each record gives: J gene, clone size, V gene, CDR3 protein. Only part of the rows carry a size: once, few, many, or a class if the clone is expanded.

>TRBJ1-1|-|TRBV7-2
ASSLTGQYTEAF
>TRBJ2-3|-|TRBV25-1
ASTRTSGSATDTQY
>TRBJ1-1|-|TRBV28
ASSLGTGTEAF
>TRBJ1-5|-|TRBV6-1
ASSIGANSNQPQH
>TRBJ2-5|-|TRBV11-3
ASTSRFEGYGEETQY
>TRBJ1-2|once|TRBV4-1
ASSQGRAKGNYGYT
>TRBJ1-4|-|TRBV11-3
ASSLSGDLEKLF
>TRBJ1-1|-|TRBV5-1
ASSSGQGARTEAF
>TRBJ1-2|-|TRBV18
ASSPRQGVGYGYT
>TRBJ1-4|-|TRBV27
ASSLRQGELF
>TRBJ1-1|once|TRBV11-1
ASSSDPGYTEAF
>TRBJ2-7|once|TRBV4-3
ASSLRQGYEQY
>TRBJ1-2|once|TRBV6-5
ASSFGSNNYGYT
>TRBJ1-2|-|TRBV7-9
ASSFDSSYGYT
>TRBJ1-2|-|TRBV6-5
ASSFYTNGQGGMWT
>TRBJ1-5|-|TRBV6-5
ASSQGINQPQH
>TRBJ1-4|-|TRBV11-2
ASSLGGIEKLF
>TRBJ2-7|-|TRBV11-1
ASSPGTSVSYEQY
>TRBJ1-4|-|TRBV6-6
ASSRNPGQTNEKLF
>TRBJ2-1|-|TRBV7-8
ASSTDRGTEQF
>TRBJ1-1|-|TRBV18
ASSPRTGYLNTEAF
>TRBJ1-4|-|TRBV18
ASSPGQGGTGNEKLF
>TRBJ1-1|-|TRBV5-5
ASSPRRGGITQNTEAF
>TRBJ2-7|-|TRBV6-6
ASGPQDGVREQY
>TRBJ2-7|-|TRBV7-9
ASSTNGGGSWVEQY
>TRBJ1-6|-|TRBV7-2
ASSESSYNSPLH
>TRBJ1-2|-|TRBV6-5
ASSYGLNYGYT
>TRBJ2-1|-|TRBV14
ASSQDLNRGVYNEQF
>TRBJ1-4|-|TRBV7-9
ASSLVGSGEKLF